This T cell receptor beta chain was retrieved from a study of blood T cells in healthy people across ages. Findings and caveats of the study: When set beside aged donors, long-lived donors presented more naive CD4+ cells and higher diversity.

V trimming: 5 bases; J trimming: 0 bases; junction bases outside the gene matches: 7. Germline assignment: CDR1 SEHNR and CDR2 FQNEAQ (reference sequence). This CDR3 has 18 amino acids. This clonotype has a count of ten or more. Its antigen is not identified. The authors ran a second PCR of roughly 6 to 12 cycles using a sample-barcoded 5' primer and a J-beta primer mix. MiXCR, applied by TCRdb to the 5' RACE reads, yields one record per CDR3 protein. This sample yields 600,000 to 800,000 distinct CDR3 sequences, of which 52% are seen a single time; 13% belongs to the top ten. Input material: blood. The origin of this receptor is an elderly woman in good health. The chain combines TRBV7-9 with TRBJ2-3, with 14 bases identical to TRBD2. CDR3 DNA: TGTGCCAGCAGCCCGGGACTAGCGGGAGCCCCGAGCACAGATACGCAGTATTTT. This sequence encodes CASSPGLAGAPSTDTQYF.